The 14 T cell receptor beta chains below all came from one sample that was sequenced in a study of Ad26.COV2.S vaccination and SARS-CoV-2 variants. Produced via immunoSEQ multiplex PCR; TCRdb's table is partial and in-frame only. The profile shows 43,000 or so clones, 65% to 90% of them singletons. The starting material was peripheral blood, obtained after recovery from COVID-19. These receptors originate from a human donor who had recovered from COVID-19.

The chain carries TRBV20-1 and TRBJ2-1; the D gene is possibly TRBD2 (5 bases). V gave up 3 bases and J gave up 15 bases, with 15 bases separating them. Per germline, CDR1 DFQATT and CDR2 SNEGSKA (reference sequence). The CDR3 is 11 residues long. The CDR3 protein is CSASNGPRGFF. The CDR3 DNA reads TGCAGTGCTAGCAACGGACCCCGGGGGTTCTTC.

The CDR3 bases are TGTGCCAGCAGTTACTCGAGGGACGAGGGGGCCAATGAGCAGTTCTTC. This gives the protein CASSYSRDEGANEQFF. The rearrangement uses TRBV6-2 or TRBV6-3 and TRBJ2-1; 7 bases map to TRBD1. The CDR3 length is 16 residues. J was trimmed by 6 bases and V by 0 bases; bases with no gene match: 8. CDR1 and CDR2 from the germline V gene are MNHEY and SVGEGT.

The J gene is TRBJ2-5, the V gene TRBV5-1; 11 bases are a match to TRBD1. Per germline, CDR1 SGHRS and CDR2 YFSETQ. The trim removed 0 bases at V and 7 bases at J, leaving 11 bases unmatched. This CDR3 is built from 17 residues. CDR3 region: CASSLGGTGGLPATQYF. Here the CDR3 DNA reads TGCGCCAGCAGCTTGGGTGGGACAGGGGGTTTGCCGGCGACCCAGTACTTC.

This clone was counted once. This chain uses TRBV24-1 with TRBJ2-3; the D is unclear. The CDR3 spans 18 residues. Deletions cut 0 bases from V and 1 base from J, with 16 bases between. Germline loops: CDR1 KGHDR, CDR2 SFDVKD. This CDR3 is CATSDLPLASSGTDTQYF. The CDR3 region has the DNA TGTGCCACCAGTGATTTGCCCCTCGCTAGTTCCGGCACAGATACGCAGTATTTT.

The chain couples TRBV2 to TRBJ2-1; D is unresolved. CDR3 size: 18 residues. With 1 base removed from V and 4 bases from J, the gap between germline ends came to 20 bases. Germline CDR1 is SNHLY and CDR2 is FYNNEI. Written as DNA, the CDR3 is TGTGCCAGCAGTGAAGATAGGGAACCCGCTTCGCGGTACAATGAGCAGTTCTTC. It specifies CASSEDREPASRYNEQFF. The variable domain in full, with the rest retrieved from reference TRBV2 and TRBJ2-1, is EPEVTQTPSHQVTQMGQEVILRCVPISNHLYFYWYRQILGQKVEFLVSFYNNEISEKSEIFDDQFSVERPDGSNFTLKIRSTKLEDSAMYFCASSEDREPASRYNEQFFGPGTRLTVL.

This clone was recorded once. The J gene is TRBJ2-3, the V gene TRBV3-1 (or the pseudogene TRBV3-2); no clear D gene. Germline lookup yields CDR1 LGHDT and CDR2 YNNKEL (reference sequence). The CDR3 runs 14 residues. The V end was cut by 0 bases, the J end by 6 bases, with 10 bases between. Here the CDR3 DNA reads TGTGCCAGCAGCCAAGACCGAGCATCGGATACGCAGTATTTT. It yields the protein CASSQDRASDTQYF.

This CDR3 is CASDAGGAGQPQHF. The CDR3 region has the DNA TGTGCCAGCGACGCAGGGGGCGCGGGTCAGCCCCAGCATTTT. V and J are TRBV2 and TRBJ1-5, with 8 nucleotides matching TRBD1. V shed 8 bases, J shed 6 bases, and the junction held 9 bases outside the gene matches. Germline values: CDR1 SNHLY, CDR2 FYNNEI. The CDR3 consists of 14 residues.

The chain recombines TRBV10-1 with TRBJ2-7; no clear D gene. CDR1 is WNHNN and CDR2 is SYGVQD in the germline V gene (reference sequence). This CDR3 is 10 amino acids long. Deletions cut 6 bases from V and 5 bases from J, with 5 bases between. The CDR3 DNA follows: TGCGCCAGCAGCCCGAACGAGCAGTACTTC. This sequence encodes CASSPNEQYF.

V gene TRBV15 combines with J gene TRBJ1-3; D is undetermined. CDR3 length: 15 amino acids. The germline V gene encodes CDR1 LNHNV and CDR2 YYDKDF (reference sequence). V dropped 0 bases and J dropped 0 bases, with 6 bases sitting between them. The CDR3 region is CATSRDWASGNTIYF. In DNA, the CDR3 is TGTGCCACCAGCAGAGACTGGGCCTCTGGAAACACCATATATTTT.

This clone was picked up a small number of times. V and J are TRBV9 and TRBJ2-3; D remains ambiguous. There are 12 residues in the CDR3. V was pared by 4 bases and J by 10 bases, with 13 bases between. Per the germline V gene, CDR1 is SGDLS and CDR2 is YYNGEE. The CDR3 DNA reads as TGTGCCAGCAGCCTTACCGGTGAGGCGCAGTATTTT. The encoded protein is CASSLTGEAQYF.

The chain is built from TRBV7-8 and TRBJ2-2; TRBD1 aligns across 9 bases. Germline loops: CDR1 SGHVS, CDR2 FQNEAQ. This CDR3 comprises 15 residues. Trimming removed 4 bases from V and 6 bases from J; junction bases left unmatched: 6. CDR3 residues: CASSWDRVGSGELFF. CDR3 bases: TGTGCCAGCAGCTGGGACAGGGTAGGATCCGGGGAGCTGTTTTTT.

The sample holds a few counts of this clone. V is TRBV30 and J is TRBJ1-5; tentative D call: TRBD1 (5 bases). The CDR3 loop spans 15 amino acids. CDR1 is GTSNPN and CDR2 is SVGIG in the germline V gene (reference sequence). V dropped 5 bases and J dropped 6 bases, with 20 bases sitting between them. The DNA of the CDR3 is TGTGCCTGGGTCCTCCCCTGGGGGGTAAGTCAGCCCCAGCATTTT. It encodes CAWVLPWGVSQPQHF.

The chain joins TRBV4-2 to TRBJ2-5, with 16 bases lining up with TRBD2. Germline CDR1 and CDR2: LGHNA and YNFKEQ. V was clipped by 3 bases and J by 5 bases; unmatched bases: 9. The CDR3 is 18 amino acids. The CDR3 DNA sequence: TGTGCCAGCAGCCAGGCCGGGACTAGCGGGGGGGCGGACGAGACCCAGTACTTC. This encodes CASSQAGTSGGADETQYF.

This chain links TRBV14 with TRBJ1-4; TRBD1 aligns across 9 bases. This CDR3 comprises 17 residues. Germline CDR1 SGHDN, CDR2 FVKESK. V shed 0 bases, J shed 7 bases, and the junction held 9 bases outside the gene matches. Here the CDR3 DNA reads TGTGCCAGCAGCCAAGAAAGGGCGGACAGGGGTGGTGAAAAACTGTTTTTT. This sequence encodes CASSQERADRGGEKLFF. Variable domain in full (rest from reference TRBV14 and TRBJ1-4): EAGVTQFPSHSVIEKGQTVTLRCDPISGHDNLYWYRRVMGKEIKFLLHFVKESKQDESGMPNNRFLAERTGGTYSTLKVQPAELEDSGVYFCASSQERADRGGEKLFFGSGTQLSVL.